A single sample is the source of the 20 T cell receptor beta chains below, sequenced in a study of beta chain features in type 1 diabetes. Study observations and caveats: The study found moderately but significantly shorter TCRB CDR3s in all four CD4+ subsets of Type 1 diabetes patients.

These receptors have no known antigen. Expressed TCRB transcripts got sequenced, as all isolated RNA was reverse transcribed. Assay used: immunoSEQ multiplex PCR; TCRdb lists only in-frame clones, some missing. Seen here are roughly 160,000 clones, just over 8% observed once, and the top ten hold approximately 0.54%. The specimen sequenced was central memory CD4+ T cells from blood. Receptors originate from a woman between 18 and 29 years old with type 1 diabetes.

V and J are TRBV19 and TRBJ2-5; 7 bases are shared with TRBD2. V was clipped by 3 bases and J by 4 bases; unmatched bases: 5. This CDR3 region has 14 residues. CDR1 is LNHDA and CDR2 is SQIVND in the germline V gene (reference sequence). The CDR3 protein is CASSMLGGGETQYF. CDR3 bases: TGTGCCAGTAGTATGCTCGGCGGGGGAGAGACCCAGTACTTC.

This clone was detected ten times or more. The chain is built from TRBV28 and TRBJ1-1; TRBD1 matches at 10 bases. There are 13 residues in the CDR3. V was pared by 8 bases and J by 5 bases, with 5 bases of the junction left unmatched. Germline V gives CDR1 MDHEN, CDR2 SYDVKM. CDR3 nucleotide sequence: TGTGCCAGCTACGACAGGGGGCAAACTGAAGCTTTCTTT. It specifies CASYDRGQTEAFF.

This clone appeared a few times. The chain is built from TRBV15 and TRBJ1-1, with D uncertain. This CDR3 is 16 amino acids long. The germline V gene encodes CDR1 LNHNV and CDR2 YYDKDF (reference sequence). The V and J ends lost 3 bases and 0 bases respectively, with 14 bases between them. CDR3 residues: CATSSDGWEVNTEAFF. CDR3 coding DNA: TGTGCCACCAGCAGTGATGGCTGGGAGGTGAACACTGAAGCTTTCTTT. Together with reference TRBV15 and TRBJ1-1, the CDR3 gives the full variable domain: DAMVIQNPRYQVTQFGKPVTLSCSQTLNHNVMYWYQQKSSQAPKLLFHYYDKDFNNEADTPDNFQSRRPNTSFCFLDIRSPGLGDTAMYLCATSSDGWEVNTEAFFGQGTRLTVV.

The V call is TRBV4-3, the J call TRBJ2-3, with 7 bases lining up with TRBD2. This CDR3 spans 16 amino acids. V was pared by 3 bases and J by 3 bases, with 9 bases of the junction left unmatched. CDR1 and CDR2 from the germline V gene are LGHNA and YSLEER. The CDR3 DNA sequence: TGCGCCAGCAGCCATTCTAGCGGAGGTCGGACAGATACGCAGTATTTT. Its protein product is CASSHSSGGRTDTQYF.

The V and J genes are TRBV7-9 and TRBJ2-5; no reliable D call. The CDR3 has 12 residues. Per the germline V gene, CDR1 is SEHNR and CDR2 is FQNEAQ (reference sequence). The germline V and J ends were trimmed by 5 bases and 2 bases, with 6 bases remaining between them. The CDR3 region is CASSPLQETQYF. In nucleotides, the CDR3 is TGTGCCAGCAGCCCCCTTCAAGAGACCCAGTACTTC.

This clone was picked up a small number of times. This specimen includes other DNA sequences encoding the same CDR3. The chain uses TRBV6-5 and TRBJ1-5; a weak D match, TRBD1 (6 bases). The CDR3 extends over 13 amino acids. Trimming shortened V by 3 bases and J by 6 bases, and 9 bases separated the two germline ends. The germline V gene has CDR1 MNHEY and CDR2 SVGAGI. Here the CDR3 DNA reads TGTGCCAGCAGTTATGGGGGCAGTCAGCCCCAGCATTTT. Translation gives CASSYGGSQPQHF.

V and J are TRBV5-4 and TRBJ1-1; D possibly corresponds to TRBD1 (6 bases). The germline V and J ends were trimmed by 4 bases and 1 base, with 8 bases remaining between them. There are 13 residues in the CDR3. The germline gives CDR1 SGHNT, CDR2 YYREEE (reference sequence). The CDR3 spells CASSVDRNTEAFF. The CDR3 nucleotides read TGTGCCAGCAGCGTGGACAGGAACACTGAAGCTTTCTTT.

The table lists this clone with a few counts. CDR3 in amino acids: CASSRPNSGALNTEAFF. CDR3 DNA: TGTGCCAGCTCCCGCCCCAATTCAGGGGCTCTGAACACTGAAGCTTTCTTT. The rearrangement joins TRBV5-4 to TRBJ1-1; D is perhaps TRBD1 (6 bases). Germline-derived CDR1 and CDR2 are SGHNT and YYREEE (reference sequence). This CDR3 region has 17 residues. V dropped 7 bases and J dropped 0 bases, with 22 bases sitting between them.

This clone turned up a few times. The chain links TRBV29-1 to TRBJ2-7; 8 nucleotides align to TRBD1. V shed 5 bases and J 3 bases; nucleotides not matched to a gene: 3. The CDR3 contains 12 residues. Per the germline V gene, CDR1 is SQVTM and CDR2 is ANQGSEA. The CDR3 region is CSVHGTGYEQYF. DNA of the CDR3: TGCAGCGTTCATGGGACAGGCTACGAGCAGTACTTC.

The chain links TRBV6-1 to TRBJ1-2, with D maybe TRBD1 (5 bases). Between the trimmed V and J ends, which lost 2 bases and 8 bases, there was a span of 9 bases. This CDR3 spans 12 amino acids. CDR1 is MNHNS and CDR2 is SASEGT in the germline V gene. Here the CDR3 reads CASSETGGGYTF. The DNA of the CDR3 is TGTGCCAGCAGTGAAACCGGGGGAGGCTACACCTTC.

CDR3 nucleotides: TGTGCCAGCAGCTTGGGGGGCCCCGGTGGCTCTTTCTATGGCTACACCTTC. This codes for CASSLGGPGGSFYGYTF. J is TRBJ1-2 and V is TRBV5-6, with D possibly being TRBD1 (5 bases). V lost 0 bases to trimming and J lost 4 bases, with 19 bases between them. CDR1 SGHDT and CDR2 YYEEEE come from the germline V gene. The CDR3 sequence is 17 residues long.

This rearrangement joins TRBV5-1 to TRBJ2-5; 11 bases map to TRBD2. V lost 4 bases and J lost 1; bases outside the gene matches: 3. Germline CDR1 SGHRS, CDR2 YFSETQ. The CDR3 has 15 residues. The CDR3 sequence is CASSPGTSGQETQYF. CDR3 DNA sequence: TGCGCCAGCAGCCCCGGGACTAGCGGCCAAGAGACCCAGTACTTC.

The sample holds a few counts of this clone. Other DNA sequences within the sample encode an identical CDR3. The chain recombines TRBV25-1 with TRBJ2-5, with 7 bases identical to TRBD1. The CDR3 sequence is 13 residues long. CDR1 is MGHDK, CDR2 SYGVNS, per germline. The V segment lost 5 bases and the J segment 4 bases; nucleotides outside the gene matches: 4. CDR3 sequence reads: CASSRRTGETQYF. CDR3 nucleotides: TGTGCCAGCAGTCGTCGGACAGGAGAGACCCAGTACTTC.

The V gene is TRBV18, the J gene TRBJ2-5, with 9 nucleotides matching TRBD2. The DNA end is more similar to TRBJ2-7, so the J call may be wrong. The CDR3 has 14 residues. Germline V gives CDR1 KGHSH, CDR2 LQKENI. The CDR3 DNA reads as TGTGCCAGCTCACCCGGGACTAGCCCCTACGAGCAGTACTTC. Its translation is CASSPGTSPYEQYF.

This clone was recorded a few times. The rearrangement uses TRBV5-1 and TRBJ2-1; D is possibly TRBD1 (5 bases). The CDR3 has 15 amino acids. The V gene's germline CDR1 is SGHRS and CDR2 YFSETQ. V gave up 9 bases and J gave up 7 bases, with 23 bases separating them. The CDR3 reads CATSKGRASENEQFF. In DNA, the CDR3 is TGCGCCACCTCGAAGGGCAGGGCGTCGGAGAATGAGCAGTTCTTC. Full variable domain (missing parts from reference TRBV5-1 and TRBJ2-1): KAGVTQTPRYLIKTRGQQVTLSCSPISGHRSVSWYQQTPGQGLQFLFEYFSETQRNKGNFPGRFSGRQFSNSRSEMNVSTLELGDSALYLCATSKGRASENEQFFGPGTRLTVL.

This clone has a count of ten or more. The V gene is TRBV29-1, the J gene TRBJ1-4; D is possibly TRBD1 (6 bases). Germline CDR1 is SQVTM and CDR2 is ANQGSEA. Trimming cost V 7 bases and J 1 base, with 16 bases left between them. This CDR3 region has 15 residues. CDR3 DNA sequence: TGCAGCGCGAGGGGACAACTAGAAACTAATGAAAAACTGTTTTTT. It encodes CSARGQLETNEKLFF. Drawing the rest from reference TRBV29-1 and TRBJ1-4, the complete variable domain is SAVISQKPSRDICQRGTSLTIQCQVDSQVTMMFWYRQQPGQSLTLIATANQGSEATYESGFVIDKFPISRPNLTFSTLTVSNMSPEDSSIYLCSARGQLETNEKLFFGSGTQLSVL.

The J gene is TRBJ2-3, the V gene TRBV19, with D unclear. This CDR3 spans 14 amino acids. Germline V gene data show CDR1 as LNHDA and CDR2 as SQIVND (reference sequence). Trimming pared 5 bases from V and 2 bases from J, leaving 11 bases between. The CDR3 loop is CASSLRQITDTQYF. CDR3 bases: TGTGCCAGTAGTTTGAGGCAGATCACAGATACGCAGTATTTT.

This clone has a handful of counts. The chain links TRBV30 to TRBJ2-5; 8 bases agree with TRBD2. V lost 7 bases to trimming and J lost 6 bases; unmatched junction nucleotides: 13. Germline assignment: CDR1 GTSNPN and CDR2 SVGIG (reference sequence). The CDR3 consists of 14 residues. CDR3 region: CASDGRGEVKTQYF. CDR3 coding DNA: TGTGCCTCCGACGGGAGGGGAGAGGTAAAGACCCAGTACTTC.

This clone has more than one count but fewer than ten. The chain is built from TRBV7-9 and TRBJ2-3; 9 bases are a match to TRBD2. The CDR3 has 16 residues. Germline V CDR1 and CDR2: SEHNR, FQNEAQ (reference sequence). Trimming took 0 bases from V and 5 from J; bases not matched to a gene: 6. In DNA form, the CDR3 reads TGTGCCAGCAGCTTAGCTAGCGGGGGCCGAGGAGATACGCAGTATTTT. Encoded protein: CASSLASGGRGDTQYF.

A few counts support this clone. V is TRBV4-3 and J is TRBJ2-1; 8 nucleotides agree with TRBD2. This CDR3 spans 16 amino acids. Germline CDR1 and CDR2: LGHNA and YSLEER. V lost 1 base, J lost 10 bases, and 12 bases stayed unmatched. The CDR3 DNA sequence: TGCGCCAGCAGCCAAGGCCAGCGGGGGACCCACCGGGAGCAGTTCTTC. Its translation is CASSQGQRGTHREQFF.